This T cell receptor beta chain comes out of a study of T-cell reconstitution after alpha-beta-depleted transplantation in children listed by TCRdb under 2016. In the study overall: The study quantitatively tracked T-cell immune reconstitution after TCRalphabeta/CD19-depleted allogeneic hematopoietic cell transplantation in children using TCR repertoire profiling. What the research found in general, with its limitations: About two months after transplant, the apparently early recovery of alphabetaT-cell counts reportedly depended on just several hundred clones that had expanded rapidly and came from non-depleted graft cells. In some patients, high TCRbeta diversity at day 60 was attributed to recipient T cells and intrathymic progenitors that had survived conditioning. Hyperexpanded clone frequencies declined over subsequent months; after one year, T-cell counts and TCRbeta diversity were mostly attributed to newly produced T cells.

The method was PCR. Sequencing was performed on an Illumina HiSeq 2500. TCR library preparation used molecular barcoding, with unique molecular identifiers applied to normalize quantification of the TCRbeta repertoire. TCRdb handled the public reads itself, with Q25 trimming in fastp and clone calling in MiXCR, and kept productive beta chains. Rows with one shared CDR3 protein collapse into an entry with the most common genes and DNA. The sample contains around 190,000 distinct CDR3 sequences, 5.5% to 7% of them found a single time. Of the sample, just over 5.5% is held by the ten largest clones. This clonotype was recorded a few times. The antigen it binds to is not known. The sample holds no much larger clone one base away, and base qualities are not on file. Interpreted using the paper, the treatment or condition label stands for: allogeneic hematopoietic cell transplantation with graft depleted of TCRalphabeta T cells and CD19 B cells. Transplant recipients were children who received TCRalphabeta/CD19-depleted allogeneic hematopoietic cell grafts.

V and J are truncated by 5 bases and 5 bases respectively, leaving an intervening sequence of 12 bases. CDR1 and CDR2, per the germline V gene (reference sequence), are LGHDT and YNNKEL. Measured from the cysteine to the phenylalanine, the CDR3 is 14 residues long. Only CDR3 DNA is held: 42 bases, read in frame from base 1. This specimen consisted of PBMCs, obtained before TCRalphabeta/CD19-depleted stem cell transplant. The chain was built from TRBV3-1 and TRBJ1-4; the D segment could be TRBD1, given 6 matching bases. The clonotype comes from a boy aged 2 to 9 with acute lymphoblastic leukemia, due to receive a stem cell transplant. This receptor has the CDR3 CASSRTAQNEKLFF. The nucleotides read TGTGCCAGCAGCAGGACAGCACAAAATGAAAAACTGTTTTTT.